This record concerns one T cell receptor (beta chain) sequence. Antigen specificity is unknown. This entry comes from a study of vaccination and CD4 T cells after COVID-19. Study-wide findings and caveats: Spike mono-reactivity was shown by 304 of 307 vaccine-specific clones in convalescent patients. Reactive clone data from convalescent patients indicated a median of roughly 90% appearing only post-vaccination.

Cultured CD4+ T cell DNA was sequenced using the Oncomine TCR Beta short-read assay. From CD4+ T cells that had been cultured, genomic DNA was extracted. TCRdb called the PCR reads again in MiXCR, with one record for every CDR3 protein. Here the sample spans some 19,000 distinct CDR3 sequences, less than 80% being singletons. From germline, CDR1 is SGHVS and CDR2 FQNEAQ. With 4 bases removed from V and 8 bases from J, the gap between germline ends came to 18 bases. The CDR3 sequence is 16 residues long. The treatment: approximately nine-day PBMC culture with coronavirus spike peptide pools or control peptides (ViraFEST assay). The ViraFEST method relied on peptide pools to expand antigen-specific T cells, followed by TCR sequencing.

The source of this sequence is a human donor who received a COVID-19 vaccine. The chain couples TRBV7-8 to TRBJ1-6, with D possibly TRBD1 on 6 matching bases. Sequences were derived from CD4+ T cells from blood, cultured in vitro, sampled before SARS-CoV-2 vaccination. In DNA form, the CDR3 reads TGTGCCAGCAGCTCCGGACGACAGGCCAGGGATTCACCCCTCCACTTT. As protein: CASSSGRQARDSPLHF.